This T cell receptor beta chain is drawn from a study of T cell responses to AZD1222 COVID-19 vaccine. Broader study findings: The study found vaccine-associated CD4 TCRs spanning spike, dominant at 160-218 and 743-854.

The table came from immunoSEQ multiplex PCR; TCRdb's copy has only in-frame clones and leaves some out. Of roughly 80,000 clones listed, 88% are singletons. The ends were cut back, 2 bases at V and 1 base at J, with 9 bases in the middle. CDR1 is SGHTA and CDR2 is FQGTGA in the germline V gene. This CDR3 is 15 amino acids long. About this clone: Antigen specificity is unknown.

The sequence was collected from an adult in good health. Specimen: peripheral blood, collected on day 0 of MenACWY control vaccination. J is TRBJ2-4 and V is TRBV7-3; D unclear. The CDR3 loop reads CASSLEDGAKNIQYF. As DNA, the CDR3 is TGTGCCAGCAGCTTAGAGGATGGGGCCAAAAACATTCAGTACTTC.